This T cell receptor (beta chain) appears in the sequencing data of a study of T cells after yellow fever vaccination. 5'RACE template switching produced TCR cDNA carrying a universal primer site and UMIs. TCRdb analysed the 5' RACE reads with MiXCR anew, one entry per CDR3 protein. The sample comprises 400,000 to 650,000 distinct CDR3 sequences, less than 25% of which are singletons, and 16% rests with the top ten. Study results and caveats: Reappearance after the booster was observed for most primary-vaccination clones (roughly 97% CD4, about 85% CD8).

Trimming took 6 bases from V and 2 from J, leaving 19 bases between them. This CDR3 has 16 amino acids. The germline CDR1 and CDR2 sequences are DFQATT and SNEGSKA (reference sequence). On this clonotype itself: Antigen specificity is unknown.

Sequencing used PBMCs, obtained roughly 23 days after the first yellow fever vaccination. The clonotype comes from a man younger than 30 who received the YFV17D yellow fever vaccine. The chain uses TRBV20-1 and TRBJ1-4, with a weak D call TRBD1 (5 bases). In DNA, the CDR3 is TGCAGTGCCAAGGATGAGGGGATGGGGACTAATGAAAAACTGTTTTTT. Residues: CSAKDEGMGTNEKLFF.